Following are 32 T cell receptor beta chains from one sample sequenced in a study of cytomegalovirus exposure and HLA in healthy donors (dated by TCRdb to about 2017). The library was generated by the immunoSEQ multiplex PCR assay. TCRdb retrieved this table from immuneACCESS and kept in-frame rearrangements only. Not all clones are present; in checked studies, unresolved V genes account for under half, and no reason is known for the remainder. This sample has under 200,000 clones in its table, and about nine tenths of those were observed once. Together, the top ten hold 4% to 5% of the sample. What was sequenced was PBMCs. These receptors were collected from a young man in good health and CMV-seropositive.

The chain has TRBV19 and TRBJ2-7; D might be TRBD1 (5 bases). This CDR3 spans 14 amino acids. Per germline, CDR1 LNHDA and CDR2 SQIVND (reference sequence). Deletions cut 5 bases from V and 0 bases from J, with 11 bases between. In nucleotides, the CDR3 is TGTGCCAGTAGTCCAGGGTGGAGCTCCTACGAGCAGTACTTC. This sequence encodes CASSPGWSSYEQYF.

The chain uses TRBV6-1 and TRBJ2-1; 8 bases line up with TRBD2. CDR3 length: 15 residues. Germline CDR1 is MNHNS and CDR2 is SASEGT. J lost 8 bases, V lost 4 bases, and 10 bases had no gene match. The CDR3 reads CASSAGTSVVYEQFF. The CDR3 region has the DNA TGTGCCAGCAGTGCCGGGACTAGTGTTGTCTATGAGCAGTTCTTC.

V is TRBV7-6 and J is TRBJ1-5; D is perhaps TRBD1 (6 bases). V was shortened by 1 base and J by 4 bases, with 11 bases between the two germline ends. The CDR3 is 15 amino acids. Germline CDR1 SGHVS, CDR2 FNYEAQ. CDR3 residues: CASSLGSGENQPQHF. CDR3 DNA sequence: TGTGCCAGCAGCTTAGGGTCAGGGGAGAATCAGCCCCAGCATTTT.

V usage is TRBV12-5 and J usage is TRBJ2-3; TRBD2 might be the D (5 bases). Per germline, CDR1 LGHNT and CDR2 FRNRAP. The CDR3 runs to 12 residues. Trimming took 5 bases from V and 5 from J, leaving 8 bases between them. The CDR3 is CASGGEGDTQYF. CDR3 sequence (DNA): TGTGCTAGTGGTGGCGAGGGAGATACGCAGTATTTT.

This chain's CDR3 is CASSPSGRAINEQYF. CDR3 DNA sequence: TGTGCCAGCTCCCCTAGCGGGAGGGCCATAAACGAGCAGTACTTC. The genes are TRBV18 and TRBJ2-7; 12 bases line up with TRBD2. V was clipped by 6 bases and J by 5 bases; unmatched bases: 8. There are 15 residues in the CDR3. Germline CDR1 reads KGHSH; CDR2 reads LQKENI.

The J gene is TRBJ1-5, the V gene TRBV7-3, with TRBD1 identical over 7 bases. After removal of 4 bases from V and 1 base from J, the junction contained 7 bases not matched to a gene. CDR3 length: 16 amino acids. Per the germline V gene, CDR1 is SGHTA and CDR2 is FQGTGA. The CDR3 DNA reads as TGTGCCAGCAGCTCCAAACAGGGGCCAAGCAATCAGCCCCAGCATTTT. Translation gives CASSSKQGPSNQPQHF. Full variable domain (rest looked up from reference TRBV7-3 and TRBJ1-5): GAGVSQTPSNKVTEKGKYVELRCDPISGHTALYWYRQSLGQGPEFLIYFQGTGAADDSGLPNDRFFAVRPEGSVSTLKIQRTERGDSAVYLCASSSKQGPSNQPQHFGDGTRLSIL.

The rearrangement links TRBV6-1 to TRBJ1-3; 8 bases map to TRBD1. V gave up 2 bases and J gave up 0 bases; unmatched junction bases: 0. There are 15 residues in the CDR3. Per the germline V gene, CDR1 is MNHNS and CDR2 is SASEGT. CDR3 DNA sequence: TGTGCCAGCAGTGAAACAGGGGGCTCTGGAAACACCATATATTTT. Translation: CASSETGGSGNTIYF.

The chain joins TRBV6-1 to TRBJ2-7; no definite D call. This CDR3 is built from 12 residues. Trimming took 3 bases from V and 3 from J, leaving 6 bases between them. Germline assignment: CDR1 MNHNS and CDR2 SASEGT. The CDR3 loop is CASSDLYYEQYF. The CDR3 nucleotides read TGTGCCAGCAGTGACTTATACTACGAGCAGTACTTC.

The rearrangement joins TRBV11-2 to TRBJ1-1; TRBD1 agrees at 11 bases. CDR1 SGHAT and CDR2 FQNNGV come from the germline V gene. J lost 0 bases, V lost 0 bases, and 3 bases had no gene match. The CDR3 extends over 17 amino acids. DNA for the CDR3: TGTGCCAGCAGCTTAGAGGGACAGGGGGAGATGAACACTGAAGCTTTCTTT. This gives the protein CASSLEGQGEMNTEAFF.

The chain's CDR3 is CASSSQSSGANVLTF. CDR3 DNA sequence: TGTGCCAGCAGCTCACAGAGCTCTGGGGCCAACGTCCTGACTTTC. The chain couples TRBV7-3 to TRBJ2-6, with D uncertain. CDR3 length: 15 amino acids. Germline assignment: CDR1 SGHTA and CDR2 FQGTGA. The ends were cut back, 4 bases at V and 0 bases at J, with 7 bases in the middle.

The chain joins TRBV6-5 to TRBJ2-3, with a tentative D call TRBD2 (5 bases). The CDR3 length is 13 residues. The germline gives CDR1 MNHEY, CDR2 SVGAGI. Trimming pared 8 bases from V and 2 bases from J, leaving 11 bases between. CDR3 sequence: CASRDINTDTQYF. In nucleotides, the CDR3 is TGTGCCAGCCGGGATATAAACACAGATACGCAGTATTTT.

The chain couples TRBV19 to TRBJ1-4; TRBD1 might be the D (6 bases). Trimming removed 7 bases from V and 7 bases from J, with 13 bases in between. CDR1 LNHDA and CDR2 SQIVND come from the germline V gene (reference sequence). This CDR3 region has 13 residues. The CDR3 reads CASKTGQREKLFF. The CDR3 nucleotides are TGTGCCAGTAAAACAGGGCAACGTGAAAAACTGTTTTTT. Combining the CDR3 with reference TRBV19 and TRBJ1-4 gives the whole variable domain DGGITQSPKYLFRKEGQNVTLSCEQNLNHDAMYWYRQDPGQGLRLIYYSQIVNDFQKGDIAEGYSVSREKKESFPLTVTSAQKNPTAFYLCASKTGQREKLFFGSGTQLSVL.

The chain combines TRBV21-1 with TRBJ2-7; the DNA was not used to check the table's D call, TRBD1. TRBV21-1 is shown as a pseudogene. The CDR3 consists of 15 residues. The CDR3 DNA reads TGTGCCAGCAGCAACCGGGACAGGGGACCGTACGAGCAGTACTTC. Translating gives CASSNRDRGPYEQYF.

CDR3 region: CASSRTQGWNGYTF. The CDR3 bases are TGTGCCAGCAGCCGTACCCAGGGTTGGAATGGCTACACCTTC. The rearrangement links TRBV7-8 to TRBJ1-2; tentatively, D is TRBD1 (5 bases). The CDR3 has 14 amino acids. CDR1 is SGHVS, CDR2 FQNEAQ, per germline. V gave up 5 bases and J gave up 6 bases, with 16 bases separating them.

This clone was seen just once. The chain has TRBV2 and TRBJ2-3, with TRBD1 identical over 8 bases. V lost 1 base and J lost 4; bases outside the gene matches: 4. Germline assignment: CDR1 SNHLY and CDR2 FYNNEI. The CDR3 extends over 15 amino acids. The CDR3 region has the DNA TGTGCCAGCAGTGAAGGGCAGGGGGCCGCAGATACGCAGTATTTT. This gives the protein CASSEGQGAADTQYF.

CDR3 loop: CASSLWGAGEKLFF. CDR3 DNA sequence: TGTGCCAGCAGTTTATGGGGGGCTGGGGAAAAACTGTTTTTT. This rearrangement joins TRBV28 to TRBJ1-4, with a weak D call TRBD1 (6 bases). The CDR3 extends over 14 amino acids. The V end lost 0 bases, the J end lost 8 bases, and 10 bases lay between the germline ends. Germline V gene sequence: CDR1 MDHEN, CDR2 SYDVKM.

As DNA, the CDR3 is TGCGCCAGCAGCCCGGGACAGCTGGAATTCTACGAGCAGTACTTC. Protein: CASSPGQLEFYEQYF. The rearrangement links TRBV5-1 to TRBJ2-7; 7 nucleotides align to TRBD1. Germline CDR1 SGHRS, CDR2 YFSETQ. V was clipped by 4 bases and J by 3 bases; unmatched bases: 10. The CDR3 length is 15 residues. Based on the CDR3 plus reference TRBV5-1 and TRBJ2-7, the full variable domain is KAGVTQTPRYLIKTRGQQVTLSCSPISGHRSVSWYQQTPGQGLQFLFEYFSETQRNKGNFPGRFSGRQFSNSRSEMNVSTLELGDSALYLCASSPGQLEFYEQYFGPGTRLTVT.

The chain carries TRBV6-1 and TRBJ2-5; no firm D call. The germline V gene encodes CDR1 MNHNS and CDR2 SASEGT. The ends were cut back, 4 bases at V and 4 bases at J, with 7 bases in the middle. The CDR3 consists of 12 residues. The CDR3 DNA reads TGTGCCAGCAGTGCCCGTTTAGAGACCCAGTACTTC. Protein sequence: CASSARLETQYF.

This chain links TRBV9 with TRBJ2-7; 9 positions agree with TRBD1. V gave up 3 bases and J gave up 3 bases; unmatched junction bases: 7. CDR1 and CDR2 (germline): SGDLS, YYNGEE. CDR3 length: 15 residues. CDR3 sequence (DNA): TGTGCCAGCAGCGGAGGGACAGGGACCTTCTACGAGCAGTACTTC. The encoded protein is CASSGGTGTFYEQYF.

The chain carries TRBV29-1 and TRBJ2-2; 8 bases are shared with TRBD1. Trimming took 3 bases from V and 6 from J; bases not matched to a gene: 6. This CDR3 spans 14 amino acids. Germline V gene sequence: CDR1 SQVTM, CDR2 ANQGSEA. The CDR3 loop reads CSVDGQGAAGELFF. The CDR3 region has the DNA TGCAGCGTTGATGGGCAGGGGGCAGCCGGGGAGCTGTTTTTT.

The rearrangement links TRBV27 to TRBJ2-6; weak D call: TRBD1 (5 bases). CDR1 is MNHEY and CDR2 is SMNVEV in the germline V gene (reference sequence). The CDR3 has 17 residues. V lost 2 bases and J 0 bases, leaving 11 bases between the germline ends. This CDR3 is CASSLTGIVSGANVLTF. The DNA for the CDR3 is TGTGCCAGCAGTTTAACAGGAATAGTCTCTGGGGCCAACGTCCTGACTTTC. Drawing the rest from reference TRBV27 and TRBJ2-6, the complete variable domain is EAQVTQNPRYLITVTGKKLTVTCSQNMNHEYMSWYRQDPGLGLRQIYYSMNVEVTDKGDVPEGYKVSRKEKRNFPLILESPSPNQTSLYFCASSLTGIVSGANVLTFGAGSRLTVL.

The chain recombines TRBV4-2 with TRBJ2-7; 10 bases agree with TRBD2. Germline CDR1 is LGHNA and CDR2 is YNFKEQ. J was trimmed by 3 bases and V by 1 base; bases with no gene match: 6. The CDR3 totals 16 residues. The CDR3 region is CASSQGTSGWSYEQYF. The CDR3 region has the DNA TGTGCCAGCAGCCAAGGGACTAGCGGATGGAGCTACGAGCAGTACTTC.

V is TRBV6-5 and J is TRBJ1-1; 8 bases map to TRBD1. The junction had 2 bases not matched to a gene; V was cut back by 4 bases and J by 1 base. The CDR3 consists of 14 residues. Germline V CDR1 and CDR2: MNHEY, SVGAGI. CDR3 in amino acids: CASSSQGGNTEAFF. DNA of the CDR3: TGTGCCAGCAGTTCACAGGGGGGGAACACTGAAGCTTTCTTT.

V is TRBV7-8 and J is TRBJ2-7; 8 bases match TRBD1. The CDR3 has 14 amino acids. The germline CDR1 and CDR2 sequences are SGHVS and FQNEAQ. Germline trimming cut 4 bases from V and 2 bases from J; bases unmatched to any gene: 4. CDR3 coding DNA: TGTGCCAGCAGCTCCAGACAGGGGCCCTACGAGCAGTACTTC. Its translation is CASSSRQGPYEQYF.

The CDR3 DNA reads as TGTGCCAGCAGCTTAGGACAGGGTTTAGGAGATACGCAGTATTTT. Translated, it gives CASSLGQGLGDTQYF. The V gene is TRBV11-3, the J gene TRBJ2-3, with 7 bases that match TRBD1. CDR3 size: 15 residues. Looked up from germline, CDR1 is SGHNT and CDR2 is YENEEA. Losses at the gene ends were 1 base for V and 5 bases for J; bases not matched to a gene: 6. Supplemented by reference TRBV11-3 and TRBJ2-3, the full variable domain reads EAGVVQSPRYKIIEKKQPVAFWCNPISGHNTLYWYLQNLGQGPELLIRYENEEAVDDSQLPKDRFSAERLKGVDSTLKIQPAELGDSAVYLCASSLGQGLGDTQYFGPGTRLTVL.

The CDR3 loop is CASSVGQADNQPQHF. The CDR3 DNA follows: TGTGCCAGCAGCGTAGGACAGGCTGACAATCAGCCCCAGCATTTT. V usage is TRBV9 and J usage is TRBJ1-5; D may be TRBD1 (6 bases). This CDR3 region has 15 residues. Trimming left V 0 bases short and J 3 bases short, with 10 bases between. The germline V gene has CDR1 SGDLS and CDR2 YYNGEE.

This chain uses TRBV5-1 with TRBJ2-5; TRBD2 matches at 9 bases. Per the germline V gene, CDR1 is SGHRS and CDR2 is YFSETQ. The V and J ends lost 6 bases and 4 bases, in that order; junction bases with no gene match: 7. This CDR3 is 14 amino acids long. In DNA, the CDR3 is TGCGCCAGCAAGGGCGGGAGGGCCCGAGAGACCCAGTACTTC. Translating it yields CASKGGRARETQYF.

The V call is TRBV28, the J call TRBJ1-2, with D perhaps TRBD1 (5 bases). Germline CDR1 is MDHEN and CDR2 is SYDVKM. The CDR3 extends over 12 amino acids. V was shortened by 5 bases and J by 4 bases, with 8 bases between the two germline ends. The CDR3 reads CASSGTGYGYTF. CDR3 coding DNA: TGTGCCAGCAGTGGAACAGGCTATGGCTACACCTTC.

The J gene is TRBJ1-1, the V gene TRBV5-1, with a possible D match to TRBD1 (6 bases). The germline V and J ends were trimmed by 3 bases and 3 bases, with 15 bases remaining between them. This CDR3 is 15 amino acids long. From germline, CDR1 is SGHRS and CDR2 YFSETQ. The CDR3 region is CASSSNRVLDTEAFF. In DNA form, the CDR3 reads TGCGCCAGCAGCTCGAACAGGGTGTTAGACACTGAAGCTTTCTTT.

This chain connects TRBV7-9 to TRBJ2-3; TRBD1 matches 7 bases. CDR1 is SEHNR and CDR2 is FQNEAQ in the germline V gene (reference sequence). Trimming removed 3 bases from V and 0 bases from J; junction bases left unmatched: 12. The CDR3 totals 18 residues. DNA of the CDR3: TGTGCCAGCAGCTTGAGGTCAGGGGGAGCCACTAGCACAGATACGCAGTATTTT. Protein product: CASSLRSGGATSTDTQYF. The full variable domain, in which reference TRBV7-9 and TRBJ2-3 provide the parts outside the CDR3, is DTGVSQNPRHKITKRGQNVTFRCDPISEHNRLYWYRQTLGQGPEFLTYFQNEAQLEKSRLLSDRFSAERPKGSFSTLEIQRTEQGDSAMYLCASSLRSGGATSTDTQYFGPGTRLTVL.

The chain has TRBV9 and TRBJ2-3, with a tentative D call TRBD2 (6 bases). Germline values: CDR1 SGDLS, CDR2 YYNGEE. This CDR3 comprises 15 residues. V gave up 0 bases and J gave up 2 bases, with 10 bases separating them. CDR3 sequence (DNA): TGTGCCAGCAGCGTAGGCGGGACCCTCACAGATACGCAGTATTTT. This encodes CASSVGGTLTDTQYF.

The rearrangement links TRBV5-4 to TRBJ2-5, with D unclear. The V end lost 0 bases, the J end lost 2 bases, and 8 bases lay between the germline ends. The CDR3 spans 14 residues. Germline loops: CDR1 SGHNT, CDR2 YYREEE (reference sequence). This CDR3 is CASSLVTDQETQYF. CDR3 in DNA: TGTGCCAGCAGCTTGGTAACAGATCAAGAGACCCAGTACTTC.